This TCR beta chain was sequenced in a study of cytomegalovirus exposure and HLA in healthy donors. 60 Vbeta and 13 Jbeta primers were used in PCR. Generated by immunoSEQ multiplex PCR, the TCRdb table keeps only in-frame clones and is missing some. The top ten clones hold 5.7% of a sample with 150,000 to 200,000 clones, around 82% of them seen once. This CDR3 has 17 residues. Trimming removed 2 bases from V and 2 bases from J; junction bases left unmatched: 7. The germline V gene has CDR1 MNHEY and CDR2 SMNVEV (reference sequence). This clonotype was sampled from a man aged 35 to 55 in good health and CMV-seronegative. Sample: PBMCs. The chain employs TRBV27 and TRBJ2-1; 9 positions match TRBD2. CDR3 in amino acids: CASSLSGGGGAYNEQFF. The CDR3, as DNA: TGTGCCAGCAGTTTAAGTGGAGGCGGGGGGGCCTACAATGAGCAGTTCTTC.